A selection of T cell receptor beta chains follows, all from one sample in a study of cytomegalovirus exposure and HLA in healthy donors. Clones were sequenced by immunoSEQ multiplex PCR, and TCRdb holds only the in-frame ones, with some missing. The sample carries about 96,000 clones, around 64% recorded once. Material: PBMCs. The receptors were gathered from a man aged 55 to 69 in good health and CMV-seronegative. Both conserved end residues are trimmed from each CDR3. The D gene is left open where the match is weak. A clone size is listed for some rows: how often the clone was seen (once, few, many), or a class if it is expanded.

CDR3,V,D,size,J
ASSETRGGYGYT,TRBV2,-,-,TRBJ1-2
ASRRDSGGGELF,TRBV6-5,-,-,TRBJ2-2
ATGTSGRAADEQF,TRBV10-3,TRBD2,once,TRBJ2-1
ASSQRTGGFGEAF,TRBV27,TRBD1,few,TRBJ1-1
ASSQDYEQY,TRBV5-1,-,-,TRBJ2-7
ASSTGQTYEQY,TRBV6-6,TRBD1,few,TRBJ2-7
ASSIGGGSYNSPLH,TRBV19,-,-,TRBJ1-6
ASTLRGTEAF,TRBV7-9,-,few,TRBJ1-1
ASSPTGLYTDTQY,TRBV7-8,-,-,TRBJ2-3
ASSAGGGEVTDTQY,TRBV5-4,TRBD2,-,TRBJ2-3
ASSAAGLDTQY,TRBV5-4,-,few,TRBJ2-3
AITTGGDMNTGELF,TRBV10-3,-,few,TRBJ2-2
ASSPGSATNEKLF,TRBV6-6,-,-,TRBJ1-4
ASSTRRNTIY,TRBV7-6,-,-,TRBJ1-3
ASSFDLHGYT,TRBV28,-,-,TRBJ1-2
ASSLGAIVGELF,TRBV11-3,-,-,TRBJ2-2
SGGLSGGNTIY,TRBV29-1,-,-,TRBJ1-3
ASNQGAGYNSPLH,TRBV7-6,TRBD1,few,TRBJ1-6